These 19 T cell receptor beta chains share one sample of origin, sequenced in a study of CD8 T cells in Susac syndrome. RNA was extracted with the RNeasy kit, and a quantity of roughly 0.5 to 1 ug was reverse transcribed using random hexamers. Each CDR3 protein is one row after TCRdb ran MiXCR on the immunoSEQ multiplex PCR reads. The sample has nearly 200,000 distinct CDR3 sequences; roughly 96% are singletons. Sequencing was carried out using CD4+ T cells from PBMCs. Every receptor here comes from a human donor with multiple sclerosis.

This clonotype has a single count. CDR3 sequence (DNA): TGTGCCACCAGTGATCCCGACACCCCCTACGAGCAGTACTTC. Its translation: CATSDPDTPYEQYF. V is TRBV24-1 and J is TRBJ2-7, with D hard to call. CDR1 and CDR2 from the germline V gene are KGHDR and SFDVKD. The V and J ends lost 3 bases and 2 bases respectively, with 10 bases between them. This CDR3 is 14 amino acids long.

V and J are TRBV2 and TRBJ1-5; D unclear. V gave up 2 bases and J gave up 2 bases, with 7 bases separating them. CDR1 and CDR2 (germline): SNHLY, FYNNEI. The CDR3 is 14 amino acids. CDR3 residues: CASSERVGNQPQHF. The DNA for the CDR3 is TGTGCCAGCAGTGAAAGGGTAGGCAATCAGCCCCAGCATTTT.

This rearrangement joins TRBV7-3 to TRBJ2-1, with unresolved D. The V end lost 2 bases, the J end lost 3 bases, and 11 bases lay between the germline ends. From germline, CDR1 is SGHTA and CDR2 FQGTGA. The CDR3 runs 15 residues. Written as DNA, the CDR3 is TGTGCCAGCAGCTTAGGCCCTTCAGACTACAATGAGCAGTTCTTC. Its protein is CASSLGPSDYNEQFF.

V gene TRBV18 combines with J gene TRBJ1-1; the D is unclear. The ends were cut back, 4 bases at V and 1 base at J, with 10 bases in the middle. CDR1 is KGHSH and CDR2 is LQKENI in the germline V gene. CDR3 length: 14 amino acids. CDR3 in DNA: TGTGCCAGCTCACGGCAAGAAACGAACACTGAAGCTTTCTTT. As protein: CASSRQETNTEAFF.

The chain joins TRBV30 to TRBJ1-1, with D possibly being TRBD1 (5 bases). V gave up 4 bases and J gave up 0 bases, with 12 bases separating them. Per the germline V gene, CDR1 is GTSNPN and CDR2 is SVGIG (reference sequence). The CDR3 length is 14 residues. As DNA, the CDR3 is TGTGCCTGGAACCGGGACCTGTTGAACACTGAAGCTTTCTTT. Protein sequence: CAWNRDLLNTEAFF.

In DNA form, the CDR3 reads TGTGCCAGCAGCTTGATGGGGAACACTGAAGCTTTCTTT. It encodes CASSLMGNTEAFF. The V gene is TRBV7-9, the J gene TRBJ1-1; no firm D call. This CDR3 is built from 13 residues. Germline loops: CDR1 SEHNR, CDR2 FQNEAQ (reference sequence). With 3 bases removed from V and 1 base from J, the gap between germline ends came to 6 bases.

The J gene is TRBJ2-6, the V gene TRBV29-1; no clear D. This CDR3 has 13 residues. V lost 5 bases and J 6 bases, leaving 11 bases between the germline ends. Germline-derived CDR1 and CDR2 are SQVTM and ANQGSEA. CDR3 nucleotides: TGCAGCGTTCTCGGTCCGACGGCCAACGTCCTGACTTTC. Amino acids: CSVLGPTANVLTF.

The CDR3 reads CASSAVRNSYNEQFF. The DNA for the CDR3 is TGTGCCAGCAGTGCCGTTAGAAATTCCTACAATGAGCAGTTCTTC. The rearrangement links TRBV2 to TRBJ2-1, with D unclear. Trimming left V 4 bases short and J 1 base short, with 11 bases between. The CDR3 has 15 residues. Germline lookup yields CDR1 SNHLY and CDR2 FYNNEI.

CDR3 coding DNA: TGCAGCGTTGAGTGGGGGGCCTCCTACAATGAGCAGTTCTTC. Amino acids: CSVEWGASYNEQFF. This chain links TRBV29-1 with TRBJ2-1, with D perhaps being TRBD1 or TRBD2 (6 bases each). Germline lookup yields CDR1 SQVTM and CDR2 ANQGSEA. The CDR3 length is 14 residues. Trimming removed 3 bases from V and 0 bases from J, with 9 bases in between.

The chain couples TRBV29-1 to TRBJ2-2; D gene ambiguous. Trimming took off 4 bases at V and 0 bases at J, with 15 bases between the two ends. The germline CDR1 and CDR2 sequences are SQVTM and ANQGSEA. The CDR3 is made up of 16 amino acids. This chain's CDR3 is CSVGGISKTNTGELFF. CDR3 in DNA: TGCAGCGTTGGGGGTATATCCAAAACGAACACCGGGGAGCTGTTTTTT.

J is TRBJ2-1 and V is TRBV9; 12 bases align to TRBD2. Germline CDR1 and CDR2: SGDLS and YYNGEE. Unmatched junction bases numbered 10, after V lost 6 bases and J lost 9 bases. This CDR3 has 15 residues. The CDR3 DNA follows: TGTGCCAGCAAGGGCACTAGCGGGAGGAATGGTGAGCAGTTCTTC. This translates into CASKGTSGRNGEQFF.

V gene TRBV2 combines with J gene TRBJ2-6; no clear D. CDR1 SNHLY and CDR2 FYNNEI come from the germline V gene. This CDR3 comprises 16 residues. Trimming took 4 bases from V and 0 from J, leaving 10 bases between them. DNA for the CDR3: TGTGCCAGCAGTGCCAGAGGCAGCTCTGGGGCCAACGTCCTGACTTTC. It encodes CASSARGSSGANVLTF.

V is TRBV7-6 and J is TRBJ1-1; 7 bases are a match to TRBD1. Germline V gene lookup returns CDR1 SGHVS and CDR2 FNYEAQ. V trimming: 4 bases; J trimming: 5 bases; junction bases outside the gene matches: 7. The CDR3 is 14 residues long. The CDR3 loop reads CASSSRQGRTEAFF. The CDR3 region has the DNA TGTGCCAGCAGCTCCCGACAGGGAAGGACTGAAGCTTTCTTT. Based on the CDR3 plus reference TRBV7-6 and TRBJ1-1, the full variable domain is GAGVSQSPRYKVTKRGQDVALRCDPISGHVSLYWYRQALGQGPEFLTYFNYEAQQDKSGLPNDRFSAERPEGSISTLTIQRTEQRDSAMYRCASSSRQGRTEAFFGQGTRLTVV.

The chain has TRBV2 and TRBJ2-1, with no clear D. The V end lost 4 bases, the J end lost 4 bases, and 11 bases lay between the germline ends. The CDR3 is made up of 14 amino acids. The germline gives CDR1 SNHLY, CDR2 FYNNEI. The CDR3 sequence is CASSVETAYNEQFF. In DNA, the CDR3 is TGTGCCAGCAGTGTTGAGACTGCGTACAATGAGCAGTTCTTC.

This chain joins TRBV6-4 and TRBJ2-1, with 9 nucleotides matching TRBD1. The germline gives CDR1 MRHNA, CDR2 SNTAGT. CDR3 size: 13 residues. The V gene end was trimmed by 8 bases and the J gene end by 10 bases; junction bases not matched to a gene: 9. The CDR3 DNA sequence: TGTGCCAGCGGCCGGGACAGGGAGGGCGAGCAGTTCTTC. Translated: CASGRDREGEQFF.

This rearrangement joins TRBV5-6 to TRBJ2-7, with a tentative D call TRBD1 (6 bases). This CDR3 region has 14 residues. Germline V lookup: CDR1 SGHDT, CDR2 YYEEEE. V lost 4 bases and J lost 6, with 17 bases in between. The CDR3 is CASSPRTAAGEQYF. The CDR3 nucleotides are TGTGCCAGCAGCCCCAGGACAGCCGCCGGCGAGCAGTACTTC.

V is TRBV20-1 and J is TRBJ2-2, with D tentatively TRBD2 (7 bases). In germline, CDR1 is DFQATT, CDR2 SNEGSKA (reference sequence). The CDR3 sequence is 14 residues long. V was trimmed by 8 bases and J by 1 base, leaving 14 bases between them. CDR3 region: CSPSGGLNTGELFF. CDR3 bases: TGCAGTCCTTCGGGGGGCTTGAACACCGGGGAGCTGTTTTTT.

This chain links TRBV30 with TRBJ2-1; 9 bases align to TRBD2. The CDR3 runs 15 residues. J lost 9 bases, V lost 4 bases, and 13 bases had no gene match. Germline CDR1 GTSNPN, CDR2 SVGIG (reference sequence). This CDR3 reads CAWTSGVLPGGEQFF. CDR3 nucleotide sequence: TGTGCCTGGACTAGCGGGGTCTTGCCAGGGGGTGAGCAGTTCTTC.

In this sample, this clonotype turned up a few times. The V call is TRBV27, the J call TRBJ1-4, with TRBD1 identical over 8 bases. With V trimmed by 2 bases and J by 7 bases, 3 bases remained unmatched. The CDR3 totals 14 residues. The germline CDR1 and CDR2 sequences are MNHEY and SMNVEV (reference sequence). CDR3 sequence (DNA): TGTGCCAGCAGTTTACAGGGGGCCGGTGAAAAACTGTTTTTT. Its translation is CASSLQGAGEKLFF.